The entry below gives a single T cell receptor (beta chain) sequence along with its context. These data belong to a study of blood T cell repertoires in COVID-19. On the study more broadly: COVID-19 samples from acute and convalescent phases originated in the United States, Italy and Spain. In each case, the material was cDNA or gDNA derived from T cells, B-cell-depleted T cells, or PBMCs.

Authors' processing steps: Counts of nucleated cells, estimated from reference gene primer amplification, were obtained. Only in-frame clones appear in the TCRdb table, and some are missing; sequencing was by immunoSEQ multiplex PCR. For V, J and clone size, that table is used; D and trimming come from the DNA. The sample lists approximately 56,000 clones; under 90% were seen once. Germline-derived CDR1 and CDR2 are SGHNT and YYREEE (reference sequence). The CDR3 runs to 15 residues. The germline V and J ends were trimmed by 0 bases and 0 bases, with 9 bases remaining between them. The rearrangement joins TRBV5-4 to TRBJ1-1; D call uncertain. The sequenced material came from peripheral blood. The sequence was collected from a woman older than 75 with acute or convalescent COVID-19. CDR3 DNA: TGTGCCAGCAGCTTGGGGCAAATCATGAACACTGAAGCTTTCTTT. Protein: CASSLGQIMNTEAFF.